This T cell receptor (beta chain) was sequenced in a study of blood T cell repertoires in COVID-19. Study-wide background: COVID-19 samples, acute and convalescent, were from the United States, Italy and Spain.

Comments on this clone: This sample also contains other DNA sequences that code for the same CDR3.

The germline CDR1 and CDR2 sequences are SGHRS and YFSETQ. The CDR3 has 14 residues. Deletions cut 4 bases from V and 14 bases from J, with 19 bases between. Study processing details: The authors estimated nucleated cell counts from reference gene primer amplification. Sequenced by immunoSEQ multiplex PCR; TCRdb stores in-frame clones only, minus some. V and J calls and clone size come straight from that table; D and trimming were deduced from the DNA. The data hold 60,000 or so clones, with around 89% observed a single time. This receptor was obtained from a man between 60 and 75 years old with active COVID-19. Sequenced material: peripheral blood. The chain employs TRBV5-1 and TRBJ1-6; possible D gene TRBD1, 5 bases. The CDR3 DNA reads as TGCGCCAGCAGCCCGGGACTTCCGGGAGAGGCCCTCCACTTT. Residues: CASSPGLPGEALHF. The variable domain in full, completed from reference TRBV5-1 and TRBJ1-6, reads KAGVTQTPRYLIKTRGQQVTLSCSPISGHRSVSWYQQTPGQGLQFLFEYFSETQRNKGNFPGRFSGRQFSNSRSEMNVSTLELGDSALYLCASSPGLPGEALHFGNGTRLTVT.